The clone carrying this TCR beta chain was recorded a few times. The data originate from a study of blood T cell repertoires in COVID-19. In the study overall: Both acute and convalescent COVID-19 samples were obtained from the United States, Italy and Spain.

TCRdb's table, derived via immunoSEQ multiplex PCR, lists solely in-frame clones and lacks some. Among a few hundred thousand clones, approximately 81% were seen once, and the ten largest hold 3% to 4.5%. V lost 2 bases and J lost 3, with 16 bases in between. This CDR3 has 16 amino acids. Germline lookup yields CDR1 MDHEN and CDR2 SYDVKM. This receptor was taken from a woman under 30 with acute or convalescent COVID-19. The sequenced sample consisted of peripheral blood. The genes are TRBV28 and TRBJ1-2, with unresolved D. CDR3 bases: TGTGCCAGCAGTTTAGCGGGGTTTCGGTCCGACTATGGCTACACCTTC. It yields the protein CASSLAGFRSDYGYTF.